This entry is about one TCR beta chain. The antigen is undetermined. The sample originates from a study of T-cell memory formation after mild COVID-19. TCRdb re-called the 5' RACE reads with MiXCR, one entry per CDR3 protein. This sample has about 140,000 distinct CDR3 sequences, with 14% found just once. Study-wide results and caveats: Mostly located in CM and EM were contracting CD4+ clones, with contracting CD8+ clones located in EMRA.

The sequence derives from an adult woman who had mild COVID-19 (a few samples of this study predate the infection). Cell type and time point are not known. Sequenced sample: PBMCs or a T cell subset sorted from them (not recorded which).

The CDR3 coding sequence is TGTGCCAGCACCCCTCGACTAGCGGGAGTTATCAATGAGCAGTTCTTC. Protein product: CASTPRLAGVINEQFF. The V gene is TRBV12-3 or TRBV12-4, the J gene TRBJ2-1; 12 bases are shared with TRBD2. The J segment lost 6 bases and the V segment lost 7 bases, leaving 10 bases of the junction unmatched. CDR3 length: 16 residues.